The 20 T cell receptor beta chains below were found in one sample sequenced in a study of HIV-infected patients and healthy controls. Whole blood was used without fractionation, so all unsorted peripheral T cells were included. Reverse transcription used approximately 500 ng RNA and constant-region primers for alpha and beta. Each of the alpha and beta chains got its own library through chain-specific third strand synthesis with indices. TCRdb independently ran MiXCR on the 5' RACE reads; one entry per CDR3 protein. The data show 8,000 to 10,000 distinct CDR3 sequences, roughly 5.8% seen once. Material: blood. All receptors come from an adult in good health.

This clonotype is labeled medium-sized. The J gene is TRBJ1-1, the V gene TRBV18, with a tentative D call TRBD1 (6 bases). The CDR3 sequence is 15 residues long. V lost 1 base and J lost 1, with 10 bases in between. The V gene's germline CDR1 is KGHSH and CDR2 LQKENI. CDR3 sequence (DNA): TGTGCCAGCTCACCACGTGAGGGGGGGAACACTGAAGCTTTCTTT. Its translation is CASSPREGGNTEAFF.

By share, this clonotype counts as medium-sized (0.01 to 0.1%). The chain employs TRBV28 and TRBJ2-1; 7 positions agree with TRBD1. Germline CDR1 is MDHEN and CDR2 is SYDVKM. CDR3 length: 14 residues. J lost 7 bases, V lost 3 bases, and 6 bases had no gene match. The CDR3: CASSLSVQGNEQFF. CDR3 coding DNA: TGTGCCAGCAGTTTGTCTGTACAGGGGAATGAGCAGTTCTTC.

This clonotype was seen many times. The chain is built from TRBV11-2 and TRBJ2-3, with 13 bases fitting TRBD2. The V segment lost 0 bases and the J segment 2 bases; nucleotides outside the gene matches: 23. In germline, CDR1 is SGHAT, CDR2 FQNNGV. This CDR3 has 24 amino acids. Written as DNA, the CDR3 is TGTGCCAGCAGCTTAGATCGGACTAGCGGGGGAGTAGGTTGGGGGTGGGGTTCCACAGATACGCAGTATTTT. Protein sequence: CASSLDRTSGGVGWGWGSTDTQYF. The variable domain in full, with the rest retrieved from reference TRBV11-2 and TRBJ2-3, is EAGVAQSPRYKIIEKRQSVAFWCNPISGHATLYWYQQILGQGPKLLIQFQNNGVVDDSQLPKDRFSAERLKGVDSTLKIQPAKLEDSAVYLCASSLDRTSGGVGWGWGSTDTQYFGPGTRLTVL.

The V and J genes are TRBV4-1 and TRBJ1-6; 9 positions match TRBD1. After removal of 0 bases from V and 0 bases from J, the junction contained 6 bases not matched to a gene. CDR1 and CDR2 from the germline V gene are MGHRA and YSYEKL. CDR3 length: 19 amino acids. CDR3 in amino acids: CASSQDGTGSLSYNSPLHF. CDR3 DNA: TGCGCCAGCAGCCAAGACGGGACAGGGTCCCTCTCCTATAATTCACCCCTCCACTTT.

This clonotype rates as medium-sized. The V call is TRBV7-2, the J call TRBJ2-7; D is possibly TRBD2 (6 bases). Germline CDR1 reads SGHTA; CDR2 reads FQGNSA. V shed 5 bases and J shed 3 bases, with 17 bases lying between them. The CDR3 is 15 residues long. In DNA, the CDR3 is TGTGCCAGCAGCGGAAACGGGGGAGGCGACTACGAGCAGTACTTC. This translates into CASSGNGGGDYEQYF.

This clonotype is classed as medium-sized. J is TRBJ2-3 and V is TRBV7-9; no definite D call. The CDR3 runs to 15 residues. V lost 0 bases, J lost 1 base, and 8 bases lay in between. CDR1 is SEHNR, CDR2 FQNEAQ, per germline (reference sequence). The CDR3 DNA sequence: TGTGCCAGCAGCTTAGCCATCCCAGGCACAGATACGCAGTATTTT. This encodes CASSLAIPGTDTQYF. The full variable domain, with the rest looked up from reference TRBV7-9 and TRBJ2-3, is DTGVSQNPRHKITKRGQNVTFRCDPISEHNRLYWYRQTLGQGPEFLTYFQNEAQLEKSRLLSDRFSAERPKGSFSTLEIQRTEQGDSAMYLCASSLAIPGTDTQYFGPGTRLTVL.

Judged by abundance, this clonotype is medium-sized. V usage is TRBV20-1 and J usage is TRBJ2-1; D is perhaps TRBD2 (5 bases). The CDR3 runs to 15 residues. The V and J ends lost 0 bases and 8 bases respectively, with 17 bases between them. Germline assignment: CDR1 DFQATT and CDR2 SNEGSKA (reference sequence). This chain's CDR3 is CSARDAVNSRDEQFF. As DNA, the CDR3 is TGCAGTGCTAGAGATGCCGTAAACTCGCGGGATGAGCAGTTCTTC.

This clonotype has a count of ten or more. DNA for the CDR3: TGTGCCAGCGGCTCTTCCGGGGATACGCAGTATTTT. This sequence encodes CASGSSGDTQYF. The chain recombines TRBV7-9 with TRBJ2-3; D is uncertain. The germline V and J ends were trimmed by 8 bases and 6 bases, with 12 bases remaining between them. In germline, CDR1 is SEHNR, CDR2 FQNEAQ (reference sequence). The CDR3 has 12 amino acids.

Within the sample, this clonotype is medium-sized. This sequence joins TRBV12-3 or TRBV12-4 and TRBJ1-5; 12 nucleotides match TRBD1. Trimming removed 3 bases from V and 6 bases from J; junction bases left unmatched: 3. This CDR3 is built from 15 residues. This chain's CDR3 is CASSFGTGGGQPQHF. The CDR3, as DNA: TGTGCCAGCAGTTTTGGGACAGGGGGCGGTCAGCCCCAGCATTTT.

CDR3 residues: CASSLDAIVRGADTQYF. The CDR3 DNA follows: TGTGCCAGCAGCTTAGACGCGATAGTGAGAGGCGCAGATACGCAGTATTTT. The chain is built from TRBV11-2 and TRBJ2-3; D gene unclear. V was trimmed by 0 bases and J by 4 bases, leaving 17 bases between them. Germline V gene lookup returns CDR1 SGHAT and CDR2 FQNNGV. There are 17 residues in the CDR3.

By share, this clonotype counts as medium-sized. The chain has TRBV7-9 and TRBJ1-4; TRBD1 aligns across 9 bases. V was pared by 3 bases and J by 8 bases, with 7 bases of the junction left unmatched. This CDR3 has 15 residues. CDR1 is SEHNR, CDR2 FQNEAQ, per germline (reference sequence). The CDR3 DNA reads as TGTGCCAGCAGCTTCGGACAGGGGTTAGAGGAAAAACTGTTTTTT. Translation gives CASSFGQGLEEKLFF.

In its sample, this clonotype was seen many times. The chain combines TRBV6-5 with TRBJ1-1; D is possibly TRBD1 (5 bases). Germline V gene lookup returns CDR1 MNHEY and CDR2 SVGAGI. This CDR3 contains 15 residues. V shed 6 bases and J shed 0 bases, with 14 bases lying between them. CDR3 residues: CASSRGTAMNTEAFF. The CDR3 nucleotides read TGTGCCAGCAGCCGGGGGACGGCTATGAACACTGAAGCTTTCTTT.

This chain joins TRBV11-2 and TRBJ1-1, with a weak D call TRBD1 (5 bases). This CDR3 has 16 residues. The germline V and J ends were trimmed by 2 bases and 1 base, with 14 bases remaining between them. The germline CDR1 and CDR2 sequences are SGHAT and FQNNGV. Here the CDR3 DNA reads TGTGCCAGCAGCTTATTTAGAGGGGATGGGAACACTGAAGCTTTCTTT. Translation: CASSLFRGDGNTEAFF.

By share, this clonotype ranks as medium-sized. This chain links TRBV5-4 with TRBJ1-1, with unresolved D. This CDR3 contains 14 residues. Germline CDR1 is SGHNT and CDR2 is YYREEE (reference sequence). Trimming took off 1 base at V and 1 base at J, with 8 bases between the two ends. The CDR3 sequence: CASSLPPANTEAFF. CDR3 DNA: TGTGCCAGCAGCTTGCCCCCCGCGAACACTGAAGCTTTCTTT.

This clonotype was picked up many times. The chain employs TRBV6-2 or TRBV6-3 and TRBJ1-2; D possibly corresponds to TRBD1 (5 bases). Per the germline V gene, CDR1 is MNHEY and CDR2 is SVGEGT. The CDR3 runs 16 residues. With 2 bases removed from V and 2 bases from J, the gap between germline ends came to 15 bases. The CDR3 is CASSYRGPASNYGYTF. CDR3 in DNA: TGTGCCAGCAGTTACAGGGGACCCGCAAGCAACTATGGCTACACCTTC.

This rearrangement joins TRBV28 to TRBJ2-7; a possible D gene is TRBD2 (6 bases). The CDR3 is made up of 14 amino acids. V dropped 6 bases and J dropped 4 bases, with 16 bases sitting between them. Germline CDR1 reads MDHEN; CDR2 reads SYDVKM. CDR3 DNA: TGTGCCAGCAGCTCCACCGGGACTGAGTACGAGCAGTACTTC. This sequence encodes CASSSTGTEYEQYF.

This clonotype is labeled as medium-sized. The chain combines TRBV27 with TRBJ2-3, with D possibly TRBD2 on 6 matching bases. Germline values: CDR1 MNHEY, CDR2 SMNVEV (reference sequence). The CDR3 loop spans 15 amino acids. The germline V and J ends were trimmed by 6 bases and 2 bases, with 15 bases remaining between them. The CDR3 spells CASSGSRLLTDTQYF. The CDR3 nucleotides read TGTGCCAGCAGCGGGAGCCGGCTCCTCACAGATACGCAGTATTTT.

The table lists this clonotype with many counts. The rearrangement uses TRBV6-6 and TRBJ1-1, with D unclear. The CDR3 has 11 residues. Germline V gene data show CDR1 as MNHNY and CDR2 as SVGAGI (reference sequence). V dropped 5 bases and J dropped 8 bases, with 9 bases sitting between them. CDR3 in amino acids: CASSRSNEAFF. As DNA, the CDR3 is TGTGCCAGCAGTCGATCGAACGAAGCTTTCTTT.

This clonotype was recorded a few times. This chain connects TRBV23-1 to TRBJ2-7; D ambiguous. TRBV23-1 is an open reading frame whose function is uncertain. The ends were cut back, 3 bases at V and 0 bases at J, with 24 bases in the middle. The CDR3 is 19 amino acids. CDR3 sequence reads: CASSHLSVTGPLFSYEQYF. The CDR3, as DNA: TGCGCCAGCAGTCACCTATCCGTGACCGGACCCCTATTCTCCTACGAGCAGTACTTC.

By frequency in the sample, this clonotype is medium-sized (0.01 to 0.1%). V usage is TRBV12-3 or TRBV12-4 and J usage is TRBJ2-1; 11 positions agree with TRBD2. V was pared by 4 bases and J by 3 bases, with 5 bases of the junction left unmatched. The CDR3 has 16 amino acids. The CDR3, as DNA: TGTGCCAGCAGTTCTCCTAGCGGGGGGAACTACAATGAGCAGTTCTTC. It codes for CASSSPSGGNYNEQFF.